Listed below are T cell receptor beta chains from one sample, sequenced in a study of early T cells in non-severe SARS-CoV-2 infection. TCRdb reanalysed the 5' RACE reads using MiXCR and keeps one entry per CDR3 protein. The table shows fewer than 40,000 distinct CDR3 sequences, with around 5% occurring only once. The sequencing sample was made of whole blood. The receptors stem from an adult who was a healthcare worker with PCR-confirmed SARS-CoV-2 infection or an uninfected control (not recorded which). CDR3s include the opening cysteine and the closing phenylalanine or tryptophan. Fields, in order: V gene, D gene, clone size, J gene, CDR3 protein, CDR3 DNA. D genes are given only for firm matches. The size field is filled for only some rows; it gives once, few, many or a size class.

TRBV2,.,few,TRBJ1-4,CASKIPGTRSEKLFF,TGTGCCAGCAAAATACCAGGGACAAGGAGTGAAAAACTGTTTTTT
TRBV5-1,TRBD2,many,TRBJ2-2,CASSWTSGANTGELFF,TGCGCCAGCAGCTGGACTAGCGGTGCGAACACCGGGGAGCTGTTTTTT
TRBV6-6,.,many,TRBJ2-3,CASSYPRDGKDTQYF,TGTGCCAGCAGTTACCCTAGGGACGGGAAAGATACGCAGTATTTT
TRBV7-2,.,few,TRBJ2-6,CASSPRVLPGNNVLTF,TGTGCCAGCAGCCCAAGGGTCCTCCCGGGCAACAACGTCCTGACTTTC
TRBV19,.,many,TRBJ2-6,CASSMKSSGANVLTF,TGTGCCAGTAGTATGAAAAGCTCTGGGGCCAACGTCCTGACTTTC
TRBV24-1,.,many,TRBJ2-2,CATSDRHAGELFF,TGTGCCACCAGTGACCGACACGCCGGGGAGCTGTTTTTT
TRBV19,TRBD2,few,TRBJ2-7,CASTTRGGSSYEQYF,TGTGCCAGTACTACTCGGGGGGGGAGCTCCTACGAGCAGTACTTC
TRBV6-2/TRBV6-3,.,many,TRBJ2-1,CASSETGSNEQFF,TGTGCCAGCAGTGAGACAGGTTCCAATGAGCAGTTCTTC
TRBV29-1,.,.,TRBJ2-1,CSVDGSVGASNEQFF,TGCAGCGTTGACGGAAGCGTGGGGGCTTCCAATGAGCAGTTCTTC
TRBV7-9,.,.,TRBJ1-2,CASSLFPGEAIGGYTF,TGTGCCAGCAGCTTATTCCCAGGAGAGGCTATTGGTGGCTACACCTTC
TRBV5-5,.,.,TRBJ1-5,CASSLATRGGGNQPQHF,TGTGCCAGCAGCTTGGCCACCCGAGGCGGAGGCAATCAGCCCCAGCATTTT
TRBV28,.,many,TRBJ2-7,CASRANYEQYF,TGTGCCAGCCGTGCTAACTACGAGCAGTACTTC
TRBV20-1,.,medium-sized,TRBJ1-5,CSAGRVGQPQHF,TGCAGTGCTGGCAGGGTTGGTCAGCCCCAGCATTTT
TRBV7-3,.,.,TRBJ2-1,CASSSSDGPYNEQFF,TGTGCCAGCAGCTCGTCGGATGGGCCCTACAATGAGCAGTTCTTC
TRBV20-1,TRBD2,many,TRBJ2-1,CSAGTGTSGTKLYNEQFF,TGCAGTGCTGGGACCGGGACTAGCGGGACGAAGCTCTACAATGAGCAGTTCTTC
TRBV12-5,.,many,TRBJ2-7,CASGPHSWVLDEQYF,TGTGCTAGTGGTCCCCACTCATGGGTTCTTGACGAGCAGTACTTC
TRBV9,TRBD2,medium-sized,TRBJ2-6,CASSPLQREGNSGANVLTF,TGTGCCAGCAGCCCGTTGCAACGGGAGGGCAACTCTGGGGCCAACGTCCTGACTTTC
TRBV29-1,.,many,TRBJ1-4,CSVAETATNEKLFF,TGCAGCGTTGCAGAGACAGCAACTAATGAAAAACTGTTTTTT
TRBV7-9,.,many,TRBJ1-5,CASSVINQPQHF,TGTGCCAGCAGCGTAATCAATCAGCCCCAGCATTTT
TRBV6-2/TRBV6-3,TRBD1,many,TRBJ2-2,CASKPGQKNTGELFF,TGTGCCAGCAAGCCGGGACAGAAGAACACCGGGGAGCTGTTTTTT
TRBV20-1,.,many,TRBJ2-6,CSAIRAGFSSGANVLTF,TGCAGTGCTATTCGGGCAGGGTTCTCCTCTGGGGCCAACGTCCTGACTTTC
TRBV6-6,TRBD1,few,TRBJ1-2,CASRGPAPGQGNYGYTF,TGTGCCAGCAGGGGCCCCGCACCGGGACAGGGGAACTATGGCTACACCTTC
TRBV29-1,.,few,TRBJ2-1,CSAREVNEQFF,TGCAGCGCCCGTGAAGTGAATGAGCAGTTCTTC
TRBV7-6,TRBD2,few,TRBJ2-3,CASSSSLAGGPRLGTDTQYF,TGTGCCAGCAGCTCCAGTCTAGCGGGAGGGCCAAGGTTGGGCACAGATACGCAGTATTTT
TRBV7-9,TRBD1,large,TRBJ1-5,CASSLARTGADYSNQPQHF,TGTGCCAGCAGCTTAGCACGGACAGGGGCGGATTATAGCAATCAGCCCCAGCATTTT
TRBV6-5,.,many,TRBJ2-7,CASSSSDSSYEQYF,TGTGCCAGCAGCTCCTCGGACAGCTCCTACGAGCAGTACTTC
TRBV5-5,.,many,TRBJ2-7,CASSLALTSLSYEQYF,TGTGCCAGCAGCTTGGCGCTGACCAGTCTTTCCTACGAGCAGTACTTC
TRBV7-2,TRBD2,few,TRBJ2-3,CASSRRTSETDTQYF,TGTGCCAGCAGCCGCAGGACTAGCGAGACAGATACGCAGTATTTT
TRBV6-2/TRBV6-3,TRBD2,.,TRBJ2-2,CASGGTSGPNTGELFF,TGTGCCAGCGGGGGGACTAGCGGCCCGAACACCGGGGAGCTGTTTTTT
TRBV29-1,.,many,TRBJ2-5,CSVNPGLGETQYF,TGCAGCGTCAACCCAGGGTTAGGAGAGACCCAGTACTTC
TRBV5-4,TRBD1,few,TRBJ1-2,CASSAETGYANYGYTF,TGTGCCAGCAGCGCGGAGACAGGGTACGCTAACTATGGCTACACCTTC
TRBV6-5,TRBD1,.,TRBJ2-7,CASRRDRVSYEQYF,TGTGCCAGCAGAAGGGACAGGGTCTCCTACGAGCAGTACTTC
TRBV4-1,.,.,TRBJ1-2,CASSQDAIIRDGYTF,TGCGCCAGCAGCCAAGACGCGATAATCCGGGACGGCTACACCTTC
TRBV7-2,TRBD2,many,TRBJ2-1,CASSLATSGGYNEQFF,TGTGCCAGCAGCTTAGCTACTAGCGGGGGGTACAATGAGCAGTTCTTC
TRBV11-2,TRBD1,few,TRBJ1-1,CASSPIGQAPAFF,TGTGCCAGCAGCCCGATAGGACAGGCTCCAGCTTTCTTT
TRBV6-5,.,many,TRBJ2-7,CASSYGPQRYEQYF,TGTGCCAGCAGTTACGGACCTCAACGCTACGAGCAGTACTTC
TRBV19,.,many,TRBJ2-5,CARKSSADDQETQYF,TGTGCCAGGAAATCTAGCGCCGATGATCAAGAGACCCAGTACTTC
TRBV7-2,TRBD2,few,TRBJ2-1,CASSLVGGRASDEQFF,TGTGCCAGCAGCTTAGTGGGCGGGAGGGCCTCGGATGAGCAGTTCTTC
TRBV5-1,.,few,TRBJ2-1,CASLKGTSSSYNEQFF,TGCGCCAGCCTGAAAGGGACTTCAAGCTCCTACAATGAGCAGTTCTTC
TRBV6-2/TRBV6-3,.,many,TRBJ2-3,CASSYVSSTDTQYF,TGTGCCAGCAGTTACGTTTCCAGCACAGATACGCAGTATTTT
TRBV20-1,.,few,TRBJ1-5,CSATSYSNQPQHF,TGCAGTGCTACCAGTTATAGCAATCAGCCCCAGCATTTT
TRBV20-1,.,.,TRBJ2-7,CSATGQIYEQYF,TGCAGTGCTACCGGACAGATCTACGAGCAGTACTTC
TRBV29-1,TRBD2,.,TRBJ2-7,CSGLAGAVATEQYF,TGCAGCGGTTTAGCGGGAGCAGTTGCAACCGAGCAGTACTTC
TRBV20-1,TRBD2,many,TRBJ2-1,CSAPGGPGGVYNEQFF,TGCAGTGCTCCTGGGGGTCCGGGAGGTGTCTACAATGAGCAGTTCTTC
TRBV12-3/TRBV12-4,.,many,TRBJ2-7,CASSLQGIEQYF,TGTGCCAGCAGTTTACAGGGGATCGAGCAGTACTTC
TRBV10-3,.,few,TRBJ1-3,CAIRKGEANTIYF,TGTGCCATCAGGAAGGGGGAGGCAAACACCATATATTTT
TRBV18,.,.,TRBJ1-2,CASSPVSDLYGYTF,TGTGCCAGCTCACCAGTGTCAGACCTCTATGGCTACACCTTC
TRBV11-2,TRBD1,many,TRBJ1-1,CASSLQGVAAFF,TGTGCCAGCAGCTTACAGGGGGTAGCGGCTTTCTTT
TRBV20-1,.,few,TRBJ2-5,CSARDQLVGTQYF,TGCAGTGCTAGAGATCAGCTGGTAGGGACCCAGTACTTC
TRBV20-1,TRBD2,.,TRBJ2-1,CSARDLGLAGAGNEQFF,TGCAGTGCTAGAGATTTGGGGCTAGCGGGAGCGGGAAATGAGCAGTTCTTC